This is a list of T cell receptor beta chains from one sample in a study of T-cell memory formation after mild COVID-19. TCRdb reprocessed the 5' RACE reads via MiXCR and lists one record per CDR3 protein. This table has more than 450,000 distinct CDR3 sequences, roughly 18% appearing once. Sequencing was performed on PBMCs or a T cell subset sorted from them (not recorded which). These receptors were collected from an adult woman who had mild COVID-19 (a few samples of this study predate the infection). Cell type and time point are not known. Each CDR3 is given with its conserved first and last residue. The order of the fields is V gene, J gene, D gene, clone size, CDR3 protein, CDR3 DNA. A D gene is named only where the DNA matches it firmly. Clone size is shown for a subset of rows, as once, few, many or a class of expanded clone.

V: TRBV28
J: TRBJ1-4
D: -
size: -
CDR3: CASSQRGEKLFF
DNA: TGTGCCAGCAGCCAACGAGGTGAAAAACTGTTTTTT

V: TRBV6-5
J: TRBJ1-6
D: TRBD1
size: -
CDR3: CASSWTGWVSPLHF
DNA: TGTGCCAGCAGTTGGACAGGGTGGGTTTCACCCCTCCACTTT

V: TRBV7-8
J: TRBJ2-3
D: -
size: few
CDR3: CASSSIPLDYFPSTDTQYF
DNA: TGTGCCAGCAGCTCGATCCCCCTTGACTATTTCCCTAGCACAGATACGCAGTATTTT

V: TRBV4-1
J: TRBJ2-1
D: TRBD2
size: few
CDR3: CASSQRFLAGGRSEQFF
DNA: TGCGCCAGCAGCCAACGATTTCTAGCGGGGGGGCGTAGTGAGCAGTTCTTC

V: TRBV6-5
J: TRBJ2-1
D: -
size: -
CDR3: CASSYSKVGRADEQFF
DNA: TGTGCCAGCAGTTACTCGAAGGTCGGCAGGGCCGATGAGCAGTTCTTC

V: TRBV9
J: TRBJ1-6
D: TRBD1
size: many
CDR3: CASSPRTGQGNSPLHF
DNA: TGTGCCAGCAGCCCAAGGACAGGGCAGGGTAATTCACCCCTCCACTTT

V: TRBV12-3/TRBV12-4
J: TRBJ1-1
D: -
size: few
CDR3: CASATQQFMNTEAFF
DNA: TGTGCCAGCGCCACACAACAGTTCATGAACACTGAAGCTTTCTTT

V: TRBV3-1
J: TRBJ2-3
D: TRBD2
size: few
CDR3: CASTGSGGTDTQYF
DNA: TGTGCCAGCACTGGGAGCGGGGGCACAGATACGCAGTATTTT

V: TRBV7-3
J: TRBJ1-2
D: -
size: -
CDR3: CASSSPSGLGYTF
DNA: TGTGCCAGCAGCTCCCCCTCGGGGCTTGGCTACACCTTC

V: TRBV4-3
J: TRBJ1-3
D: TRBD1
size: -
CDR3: CASSQGDSSGNTIYF
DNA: TGCGCCAGCAGCCAAGGGGACAGCTCTGGAAACACCATATATTTT

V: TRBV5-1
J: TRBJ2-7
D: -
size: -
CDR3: CASSLRLGGGQSSYEQYF
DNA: TGCGCCAGCAGCTTGCGCCTGGGAGGGGGCCAGAGCTCCTACGAGCAGTACTTC

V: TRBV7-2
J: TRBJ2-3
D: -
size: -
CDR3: CASGRDGDTQYF
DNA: TGTGCCAGCGGGCGGGATGGAGATACGCAGTATTTT

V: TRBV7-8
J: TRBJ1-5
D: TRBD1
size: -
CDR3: CASSLAWTGLSNQPQHF
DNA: TGTGCCAGCAGCTTAGCTTGGACAGGATTAAGCAATCAGCCCCAGCATTTT

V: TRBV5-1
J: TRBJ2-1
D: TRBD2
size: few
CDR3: CASSYRLAGYNEQFF
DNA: TGCGCCAGCAGCTACCGACTAGCGGGGTACAATGAGCAGTTCTTC

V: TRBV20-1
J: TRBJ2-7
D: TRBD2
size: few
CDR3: CSASGTSNYEQYF
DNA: TGCAGTGCTAGCGGGACTAGCAACTACGAGCAGTACTTC

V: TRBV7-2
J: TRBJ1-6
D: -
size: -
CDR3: CASSLVRAEALHF
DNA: TGTGCCAGCAGCTTAGTCCGTGCCGAGGCCCTCCACTTT

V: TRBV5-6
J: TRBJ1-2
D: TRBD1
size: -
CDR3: CASSLPPGQGARILYGYTF
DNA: TGTGCCAGCAGCTTGCCACCGGGACAGGGGGCGCGGATCCTCTATGGCTACACCTTC

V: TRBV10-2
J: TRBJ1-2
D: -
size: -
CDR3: CASLAPTSNYGYTF
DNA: TGCGCCAGCTTAGCCCCGACGTCTAACTATGGCTACACCTTC

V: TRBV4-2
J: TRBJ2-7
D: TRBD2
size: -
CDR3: CASSQDIAGVGEQYF
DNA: TGTGCCAGCAGCCAAGATATAGCGGGGGTCGGCGAGCAGTACTTC

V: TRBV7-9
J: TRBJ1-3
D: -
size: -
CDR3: CASSFTYGGSGNTIYF
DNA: TGTGCCAGCAGCTTTACGTACGGGGGCTCTGGAAACACCATATATTTT